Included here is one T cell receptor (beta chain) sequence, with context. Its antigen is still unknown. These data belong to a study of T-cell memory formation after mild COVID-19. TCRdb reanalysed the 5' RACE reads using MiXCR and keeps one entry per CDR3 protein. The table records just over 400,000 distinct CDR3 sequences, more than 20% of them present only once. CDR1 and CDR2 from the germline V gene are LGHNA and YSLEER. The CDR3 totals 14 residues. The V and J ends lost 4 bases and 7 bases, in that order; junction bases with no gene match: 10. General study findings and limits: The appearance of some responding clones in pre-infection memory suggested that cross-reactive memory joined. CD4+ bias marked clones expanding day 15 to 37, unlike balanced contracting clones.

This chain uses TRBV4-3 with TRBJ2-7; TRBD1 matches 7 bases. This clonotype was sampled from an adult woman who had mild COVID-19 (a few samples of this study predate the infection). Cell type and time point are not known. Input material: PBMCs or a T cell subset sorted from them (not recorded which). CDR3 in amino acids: CASSLGQENREQYF. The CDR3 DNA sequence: TGCGCCAGCAGCCTCGGACAGGAAAACCGAGAGCAGTACTTC.